The rows below give T cell receptor beta chains drawn from one sample of a study of blood T cell repertoires in COVID-19. Assay: immunoSEQ multiplex PCR; the TCRdb copy retains only in-frame clones and omits some. In the table there are some 180,000 clones, around 80% of which are singletons. The sequenced material came from PBMCs or T cells enriched from blood (not recorded which). The receptor source for this set is a woman in her 70s in a cohort exposed to, infected with or recovered from COVID-19 (not recorded which). The CDR3 runs from the conserved cysteine through the conserved F or W. Fields, in order: D gene, V gene, J gene, clone size, CDR3 DNA, CDR3 protein. D genes are given only for firm matches. Size values are once, few and many counts, or a class for expanded clones, and some rows have none.

>.|TRBV27|TRBJ2-3|.
TGTGCCAGCACGACTAGAAACACAGATACGCAGTATTTT
CASTTRNTDTQYF
>.|TRBV12-3/TRBV12-4|TRBJ2-3|.
TGTGCCAGCAGTTTTATCTCAGATACGCAGTATTTT
CASSFISDTQYF
>.|TRBV5-1|TRBJ2-7|.
TGCGCCTCGTCCCGGCAGGGCCGCTCCTACGAGCAGTACTTC
CASSRQGRSYEQYF
>TRBD2|TRBV28|TRBJ2-7|.
TGTGCCAGCAGTTTATGGTCTAGCGGGAGTTTGGGCGAGCAGTACTTC
CASSLWSSGSLGEQYF
>TRBD2|TRBV5-1|TRBJ2-7|few
TGCGCCAGCAGCCAGGTAGAGGCGGGAGAAAACGAGCAGTACTTC
CASSQVEAGENEQYF
>.|TRBV14|TRBJ1-3|.
TGTGCCAGCAGCCGAAACGGTCACACCATATATTTT
CASSRNGHTIYF
>.|TRBV19|TRBJ1-2|once
TGTGCCAGTAGTTCTGTGCGTGGCTACACCTTC
CASSSVRGYTF
>TRBD2|TRBV4-1|TRBJ2-3|.
TGCGCCAGCAGCCTGCTACTAGCGGGAATGTTAAATACGCAGTATTTT
CASSLLLAGMLNTQYF
>.|TRBV7-2|TRBJ1-6|once
TGTGCCAGCAGCTTAGTTTCACAGTGGGGGCATTATAATTCACCCCTCCACTTT
CASSLVSQWGHYNSPLHF
>.|TRBV19|TRBJ2-5|.
TGTGCCAGTAGTGGACCGCAGGGTCCCCAAGAGACCCAGTACTTC
CASSGPQGPQETQYF
>.|TRBV5-4|TRBJ2-1|.
TGTGCCAGCAGCCAAGTCGGGGGCTCCTACAATGAGCAGTTCTTC
CASSQVGGSYNEQFF
>TRBD1|TRBV7-8|TRBJ1-5|.
TGTGCCAGCAGCTCTCGGGACAGAAGGGGGCCCCAGCATTTT
CASSSRDRRGPQHF
>.|TRBV28|TRBJ1-5|.
TGTGCCAGCATGGAGGTCGGCAACTTCAATCAGCCCCAGCATTTT
CASMEVGNFNQPQHF
>TRBD2|TRBV11-2|TRBJ2-1|once
TGTGCCAGCAGCTTAGCGCTAGCGGGACCTTACAATGAGCAGTTCTTC
CASSLALAGPYNEQFF
>TRBD1|TRBV28|TRBJ2-7|.
TGTGCCAGCACCGATGCCGGGACAGCAAACTTCTACGAGCAGTACTTC
CASTDAGTANFYEQYF
>TRBD2|TRBV4-2|TRBJ2-1|.
TGTGCCAGCAGCCAATGGACTAGCGGTAACAATGAGCAGTTCTTC
CASSQWTSGNNEQFF
>TRBD1|TRBV11-3|TRBJ2-2|once
TGTGCCAGCAGCTTCCGTGGCTTTGGGGGACAGGGAAACACCGGGGAGCTGTTTTTT
CASSFRGFGGQGNTGELFF
>.|TRBV4-2|TRBJ2-3|few
TGTGCCAGCAGCCATGGCGGCTCTAGCACAGATACGCAGTATTTT
CASSHGGSSTDTQYF
>.|TRBV28|TRBJ1-2|.
TGTGCCAGCAAGAGCCTTAACTATGGCTACACCTTC
CASKSLNYGYTF
>.|TRBV20-1|TRBJ1-1|many
TGCAGTGCTAGAGCCCCCGGAGGAGCTTTCTTT
CSARAPGGAFF
>TRBD2|TRBV4-1|TRBJ2-5|.
TGCGCCAGCAGCCAGGGGCGGGGGGCACCGGAGACCCAGTACTTC
CASSQGRGAPETQYF
>.|TRBV7-6|TRBJ1-5|.
TGTGCCAGCAGCTTATCGGGAAGCGAACAGCCCCAGCATTTT
CASSLSGSEQPQHF
>.|TRBV29-1|TRBJ1-5|few
TGCAGCGTCTCCATGGGGGGGCTGGGAAATCAGCCCCAGCATTTT
CSVSMGGLGNQPQHF
>TRBD2|TRBV2|TRBJ2-7|few
TGTGCCAGCAGTAGCGGGAGACTCTCCTACGAGCAGTACTTC
CASSSGRLSYEQYF
>TRBD2|TRBV4-2|TRBJ2-2|.
TGTGCCAGCAGCCAAGACGCAGGTGGTAGCGGGAGGCTGCAGACCGGGGAGCTGTTTTTT
CASSQDAGGSGRLQTGELFF
>.|TRBV9|TRBJ2-5|once
TGTGCCAGCAGCGTAGGAACGGGAGTACGCGAGACCCAGTACTTC
CASSVGTGVRETQYF
>.|TRBV25-1|TRBJ2-3|.
TGTGCCAGCACCAGGGGCTTGAACACAGATACGCAGTATTTT
CASTRGLNTDTQYF
>.|TRBV7-2|TRBJ2-2|.
TGTGCCAGCAGCCGGGTACGGCAGGGTGGCACCGGGGAGCTGTTTTTT
CASSRVRQGGTGELFF